This T cell receptor (beta chain) was sequenced for a study of T cell changes during pregnancy in multiple sclerosis. The V end lost 5 bases, the J end lost 1 base, and 8 bases lay between the germline ends. Looked up from germline, CDR1 is SEHNR and CDR2 is FQNEAQ (reference sequence). The length of the CDR3 is 13 residues. Profiled with immunoSEQ multiplex PCR; TCRdb holds only in-frame clones, not every one. The sample contains around 52,000 clones, around nine tenths of which appear only once. V usage is TRBV7-9 and J usage is TRBJ1-1; the D gene is possibly TRBD1 (5 bases). This TCR derives from a human donor whose cells served as feeder cells for cultures in a pregnancy study. Specimen: peripheral blood from another person, used as feeder cells. Here the CDR3 reads CASSIQANTEAFF. The CDR3 DNA sequence: TGTGCCAGCAGCATACAGGCGAACACTGAAGCTTTCTTT.